This T cell receptor beta chain came from a study of cytomegalovirus exposure and HLA in healthy donors. Study context: Of over 350 genotyped donors, 81% grouped in the Caucasian-associated ancestry cluster. Study-wide points: The authors later linked a missense DCLRE1C variant to TCR beta V- and J-gene trimming. A later analysis reportedly found fewer N-insertions in an Asian-associated ancestry cluster than the approximately 670-donor mean.

Concerning this clone itself: Its cognate antigen is unknown.

The ends lost 4 bases at V and 4 bases at J; junction bases unmatched: 7. Per the germline V gene, CDR1 is LGHNA and CDR2 is YSLEER. This CDR3 is built from 14 residues. The PCR had 60 Vbeta and 13 Jbeta primers. Assay: immunoSEQ multiplex PCR; the TCRdb copy retains only in-frame clones and omits some. The repertoire has under 200,000 clones, less than 80% of them found once; the top ten carry 3.5% to 5%. The source is a man aged 40-49 years in good health and CMV-seronegative. Sequencing was done on a sample of PBMCs. The rearrangement links TRBV4-3 to TRBJ2-7; 7 nucleotides align to TRBD1. CDR3 loop: CASSPRTGLYEQYF. In nucleotides, the CDR3 is TGCGCCAGCAGCCCCCGGACAGGCCTGTACGAGCAGTACTTC.